This T cell receptor (beta chain) is from a study of blood T cell repertoires in COVID-19. Original processing methods: Researchers report that nucleated cell counts were estimated from reference gene primer amplification. The data were produced by immunoSEQ multiplex PCR, yet TCRdb's version contains in-frame clones alone and is incomplete. The V and J calls and clone size are taken from that table; D and trimming were inferred from the DNA. The data show 310,000 or so clones, with 89% seen just once and 8% to 10% held by the top ten. Germline CDR1 reads MNHEY; CDR2 reads SVGEGT. Trimming removed 5 bases from V and 1 base from J, with 23 bases in between. The CDR3 is made up of 18 amino acids.

Sequenced: PBMCs or T cells enriched from blood (not recorded which). J is TRBJ1-1 and V is TRBV6-2 or TRBV6-3, with D hard to call. The receptor was derived from a woman between 40 and 55 years old who had recovered from COVID-19. The CDR3 nucleotides read TGTGCCAGCAGTCCAAATCTATGGGAGTGGGCACGGAACACTGAAGCTTTCTTT. This codes for CASSPNLWEWARNTEAFF.